Given below is one TCR beta chain in context. The source of the sample is a study of control samples from healthy donors and cancer patients. Germline-derived CDR1 and CDR2 are SQVTM and ANQGSEA. V was pared by 4 bases and J by 4 bases, with 14 bases between. This CDR3 has 14 residues. Sequenced by immunoSEQ multiplex PCR; TCRdb stores in-frame clones only, minus some. The table has 35,000 to 50,000 clones, approximately 87% seen once. The chain has TRBV29-1 and TRBJ2-1; D tentatively fits TRBD1 or TRBD2 (5 bases each). Sequenced material: PBMCs. This sequence originates from a woman aged 60 to 75 with lung cancer. The DNA of the CDR3 is TGCAGCGTTGGGGGCGGGTTACCTTACAATGAGCAGTTCTTC. It specifies CSVGGGLPYNEQFF.